This T cell receptor beta chain is drawn from a study of T cells after yellow fever vaccination. In the study overall: SMART-Seq v4 Ultra Low Input handled preparation of low-cell-number fractions. General study points: Highly abundant clonotypes carried over from the bulk population could end up in FACS-sorted repertoires as contaminants.

Template switching with 5'RACE generated the TCR cDNA and added a universal primer site and UMIs. Via MiXCR, TCRdb re-called the 5' RACE reads, giving one row per CDR3 protein. The sample holds some 320,000 distinct CDR3 sequences, 8.7% seen once. The V gene's germline CDR1 is MDHEN and CDR2 SYDVKM. The CDR3 is 14 residues long. V shed 7 bases and J 7 bases; nucleotides not matched to a gene: 6. This clonotype has ten or more counts. Its specificity is not known. The chain has TRBV28 and TRBJ1-4; 10 nucleotides agree with TRBD1. This TCR came from a man aged 18 to 30 who received the YFV17D yellow fever vaccine. The source material was CD4+ T cells sorted from PBMCs, sampled 5 days after the yellow fever booster vaccination. The CDR3, as DNA: TGTGCCAGCAAGGAGGGGACAGGGGTTGAAAAACTGTTTTTT. Amino acid sequence: CASKEGTGVEKLFF. The full variable domain, rest sourced from reference TRBV28 and TRBJ1-4, is DVKVTQSSRYLVKRTGEKVFLECVQDMDHENMFWYRQDPGLGLRLIYFSYDVKMKEKGDIPEGYSVSREKKERFSLILESASTNQTSMYLCASKEGTGVEKLFFGSGTQLSVL.